These 11 T cell receptor beta chains share one sample of origin, sequenced in a study of cytomegalovirus exposure and HLA in healthy donors. 60 Vbeta and 13 Jbeta primers were used in PCR. Here immunoSEQ multiplex PCR was the method, and the copy in TCRdb shows in-frame clones only, minus some. Among about 160,000 clones listed, roughly 79% were seen once. The sample consisted of PBMCs. The receptors shown here come from a woman aged 45-65 years in good health and CMV-seropositive.

V and J are TRBV10-3 and TRBJ2-1; no firm D call. Between the trimmed V and J ends, which lost 11 bases and 6 bases, there was a span of 20 bases. The germline V gene encodes CDR1 ENHRY and CDR2 SYGVKD. The CDR3 runs 14 residues. CDR3 DNA sequence: TGTGCCTCAAGGTCAGGTGGGTATGGCAATGAGCAGTTCTTC. It specifies CASRSGGYGNEQFF.

This clone was counted once. The V call is TRBV28, the J call TRBJ2-2; 8 bases are a match to TRBD1. After removal of 2 bases from V and 0 bases from J, the junction contained 8 bases not matched to a gene. The germline V gene encodes CDR1 MDHEN and CDR2 SYDVKM. The CDR3 totals 18 residues. This CDR3 is CASSLMARGRSNTGELFF. DNA for the CDR3: TGTGCCAGCAGTTTAATGGCCAGGGGGCGATCGAACACCGGGGAGCTGTTTTTT.

This sequence joins TRBV28 and TRBJ1-1, with a tentative D call TRBD1 (5 bases). CDR1 is MDHEN, CDR2 SYDVKM, per germline. V dropped 7 bases and J dropped 5 bases, with 17 bases sitting between them. The length of the CDR3 is 14 residues. CDR3 DNA sequence: TGTGCCAGCATGCCCGGGGGAGTAGGGACTGAAGCTTTCTTT. It specifies CASMPGGVGTEAFF.

Only one count was recorded for this clone. The chain carries TRBV5-6 and TRBJ2-1, with 9 bases aligning to TRBD2. The J segment lost 4 bases and the V segment lost 0 bases, leaving 5 bases of the junction unmatched. Germline V gene lookup returns CDR1 SGHDT and CDR2 YYEEEE. There are 16 residues in the CDR3. The CDR3 region is CASSLEGSGRYNEQFF. The CDR3 nucleotides are TGTGCCAGCAGCTTGGAGGGTAGCGGGAGATACAATGAGCAGTTCTTC.

V is TRBV29-1 and J is TRBJ2-7; TRBD1 agrees at 8 bases. This CDR3 is 13 amino acids long. The trim removed 0 bases at V and 3 bases at J, leaving 1 base unmatched. Germline CDR1 and CDR2: SQVTM and ANQGSEA. CDR3: CSVEDDRGYEQYF. CDR3 sequence (DNA): TGCAGCGTTGAAGATGACAGGGGCTACGAGCAGTACTTC.

This rearrangement joins TRBV9 to TRBJ1-4; D call uncertain. The CDR3 contains 15 residues. In germline, CDR1 is SGDLS, CDR2 YYNGEE. With 4 bases removed from V and 2 bases from J, the gap between germline ends came to 12 bases. Here the CDR3 DNA reads TGTGCCAGCAGCCCACGGTTGAATACTAATGAAAAACTGTTTTTT. This gives the protein CASSPRLNTNEKLFF.

The rearrangement joins TRBV19 to TRBJ2-3, with 8 positions matching TRBD2. CDR3 length: 16 residues. After removal of 7 bases from V and 4 bases from J, the junction contained 13 bases not matched to a gene. The germline CDR1 and CDR2 sequences are LNHDA and SQIVND (reference sequence). CDR3 nucleotides: TGTGCCAGTATGAATCGAGCGGGAGTAGTCTCAGATACGCAGTATTTT. It codes for CASMNRAGVVSDTQYF.

The chain carries TRBV10-3 and TRBJ2-1, with a weak D call TRBD1 (6 bases). Per the germline V gene, CDR1 is ENHRY and CDR2 is SYGVKD. The CDR3 extends over 15 amino acids. Trimming shortened V by 6 bases and J by 4 bases, and 16 bases separated the two germline ends. The CDR3 DNA sequence: TGTGCCATCAGGGTGACAGGAGAAGATTACAATGAGCAGTTCTTC. This encodes CAIRVTGEDYNEQFF.

This clone came up a few times. The rearrangement joins TRBV25-1 to TRBJ2-3, with 11 nucleotides matching TRBD1. This CDR3 is built from 15 residues. Germline-derived CDR1 and CDR2 are MGHDK and SYGVNS. Germline trimming cut 3 bases from V and 2 bases from J; bases unmatched to any gene: 1. The CDR3 reads CASSEDRGPTDTQYF. CDR3 DNA: TGTGCCAGCAGTGAGGACAGGGGGCCCACAGATACGCAGTATTTT.

The CDR3 DNA reads as TGCGCCAGCAGCCAAGAGCCCACAGGGACCTACGAGCAGTACTTC. It translates to CASSQEPTGTYEQYF. This chain connects TRBV4-1 to TRBJ2-7, with D maybe TRBD1 (6 bases). Trimming cost V 0 bases and J 2 bases, with 11 bases left between them. The CDR3 is 15 amino acids. Germline V lookup: CDR1 MGHRA, CDR2 YSYEKL.

The chain uses TRBV7-2 and TRBJ2-5; weak D call: TRBD2 (5 bases). The germline V gene has CDR1 SGHTA and CDR2 FQGNSA. The CDR3 is 13 amino acids. Trimming took off 5 bases at V and 5 bases at J, with 12 bases between the two ends. The CDR3 is CASSPARTETQYF. The CDR3 DNA reads TGTGCCAGCAGCCCCGCTCGGACTGAGACCCAGTACTTC.